The 30 T cell receptor beta chains below come from one sample, sequenced in a study of T cell responses to AZD1222 COVID-19 vaccine. Assay used: immunoSEQ multiplex PCR; TCRdb lists only in-frame clones, some missing. The sample carries 180,000 or so clones, around 90% recorded once. The source material was peripheral blood, sampled on day 0 of AZD1222 vaccination. Every receptor here comes from an adult in good health.

This clone was seen a single time. This chain links TRBV7-9 with TRBJ1-1; D call uncertain. This CDR3 contains 11 residues. Trimming removed 5 bases at V and 3 bases at J, with 4 bases between. Germline CDR1 SEHNR, CDR2 FQNEAQ (reference sequence). CDR3 nucleotide sequence: TGTGCCAGCAGCACCCACACTGAAGCTTTCTTT. This encodes CASSTHTEAFF. Full variable domain (outside the CDR3, taken from reference TRBV7-9 and TRBJ1-1): DTGVSQNPRHKITKRGQNVTFRCDPISEHNRLYWYRQTLGQGPEFLTYFQNEAQLEKSRLLSDRFSAERPKGSFSTLEIQRTEQGDSAMYLCASSTHTEAFFGQGTRLTVV.

This chain connects TRBV2 to TRBJ2-6, with TRBD1 matching over 8 bases. Germline V gene sequence: CDR1 SNHLY, CDR2 FYNNEI. The CDR3 runs 15 residues. V lost 7 bases and J lost 0; bases outside the gene matches: 2. The CDR3 DNA sequence: TGTGCCAGCAACAGGGGGGTCTCTGGGGCCAACGTCCTGACTTTC. It codes for CASNRGVSGANVLTF.

The chain carries TRBV29-1 and TRBJ1-2, with 7 nucleotides matching TRBD1. The CDR3 contains 14 residues. Germline V gives CDR1 SQVTM, CDR2 ANQGSEA. J was trimmed by 0 bases and V by 3 bases; bases with no gene match: 4. The CDR3 region is CSVETGLANYGYTF. CDR3 DNA: TGCAGCGTTGAGACAGGGCTGGCTAACTATGGCTACACCTTC.

The chain employs TRBV24-1 and TRBJ2-1; 7 bases map to TRBD1. Germline V gene lookup returns CDR1 KGHDR and CDR2 SFDVKD. This CDR3 spans 12 amino acids. V was clipped by 7 bases and J by 9 bases; unmatched bases: 5. DNA of the CDR3: TGTGCCACCAGCCTTACAGGGGTTGAGCAGTTCTTC. Translated, it gives CATSLTGVEQFF.

J is TRBJ2-1 and V is TRBV9; D ambiguous. CDR3 length: 16 residues. V lost 0 bases and J 2 bases, leaving 12 bases between the germline ends. Germline assignment: CDR1 SGDLS and CDR2 YYNGEE. In nucleotides, the CDR3 is TGTGCCAGCAGCGTAGGGAGCCTGGGCACCTACAATGAGCAGTTCTTC. It yields the protein CASSVGSLGTYNEQFF.

V usage is TRBV6-2 or TRBV6-3 and J usage is TRBJ1-2, with 10 bases matching TRBD1. The length of the CDR3 is 19 residues. Germline-derived CDR1 and CDR2 are MNHEY and SVGEGT. J was trimmed by 4 bases and V by 4 bases; bases with no gene match: 18. CDR3 residues: CASSSRAGQGHSPFYGYTF. The CDR3 DNA sequence: TGTGCCAGCAGTTCCCGGGCGGGACAGGGGCATTCCCCATTCTATGGCTACACCTTC.

J is TRBJ2-5 and V is TRBV5-1; no reliable D call. From germline, CDR1 is SGHRS and CDR2 YFSETQ. Trimming took 4 bases from V and 0 from J, leaving 7 bases between them. CDR3 length: 13 residues. CDR3 sequence: CASSEGNQETQYF. The CDR3 DNA follows: TGCGCCAGCAGCGAAGGTAACCAAGAGACCCAGTACTTC.

The J gene is TRBJ1-1, the V gene TRBV7-2; maybe TRBD1 (5 bases). CDR3 size: 13 residues. Germline V CDR1 and CDR2: SGHTA, FQGNSA. Trimming pared 0 bases from V and 9 bases from J, leaving 11 bases between. The CDR3 spells CASSLAWDGKAFF. CDR3 in DNA: TGTGCCAGCAGCTTAGCTTGGGACGGCAAAGCTTTCTTT.

The V and J genes are TRBV24-1 and TRBJ1-2; the D is unclear. CDR1 is KGHDR, CDR2 SFDVKD, per germline. Trimming cost V 3 bases and J 6 bases, with 7 bases left between them. There are 12 residues in the CDR3. CDR3 amino acids: CATSDPKNGYTF. CDR3 in DNA: TGTGCCACCAGTGATCCGAAGAATGGCTACACCTTC.

The V call is TRBV19, the J call TRBJ2-1; 13 positions match TRBD2. The CDR3 is 17 residues long. The trim removed 3 bases at V and 9 bases at J, leaving 11 bases unmatched. Germline CDR1 is LNHDA and CDR2 is SQIVND (reference sequence). The CDR3, as DNA: TGTGCCAGTAGTATGCCCCCCGGGACTAGCGGGAATGGTGAGCAGTTCTTC. Residues: CASSMPPGTSGNGEQFF.

The chain has TRBV12-3 or TRBV12-4 and TRBJ1-1; D not resolved. This CDR3 has 13 amino acids. Trimming left V 5 bases short and J 1 base short, with 8 bases between. The CDR3 region is CASSLSANTEAFF. The CDR3, as DNA: TGTGCCAGCAGTCTCTCAGCGAACACTGAAGCTTTCTTT.

As concerns this clone: Within the sample, other DNA sequences also encode this same CDR3. CDR3 region: CASSYSGGGTEAFF. The CDR3, as DNA: TGTGCCAGCAGTTACTCGGGGGGGGGCACTGAAGCTTTCTTT. This chain connects TRBV6-5 to TRBJ1-1; D may be TRBD1 (5 bases). The germline V gene encodes CDR1 MNHEY and CDR2 SVGAGI. V dropped 0 bases and J dropped 4 bases, with 9 bases sitting between them. This CDR3 comprises 14 residues.

The J gene is TRBJ1-3, the V gene TRBV6-5; the D gene is possibly TRBD1 (6 bases). V was pared by 8 bases and J by 4 bases, with 12 bases between. Per the germline V gene, CDR1 is MNHEY and CDR2 is SVGAGI. The CDR3 has 13 residues. CDR3 amino acids: CASRTDWGNTIYF. The CDR3 region has the DNA TGTGCCAGCCGGACAGATTGGGGAAACACCATATATTTT.

The chain links TRBV19 to TRBJ2-7; D tentatively reads TRBD1 or TRBD2 (5 bases each). This CDR3 is 16 amino acids long. V gave up 2 bases and J gave up 1 base, with 15 bases separating them. Germline assignment: CDR1 LNHDA and CDR2 SQIVND (reference sequence). The CDR3 spells CASSISGGVLSYEQYF. The CDR3 DNA follows: TGTGCCAGTAGTATATCTGGGGGAGTATTGTCCTACGAGCAGTACTTC.

The V gene is TRBV11-2, the J gene TRBJ2-7, with D unresolved. The V gene lost 0 bases and the J gene lost 0 bases, with 6 bases spanning the gap. The CDR3 has 14 amino acids. The germline gives CDR1 SGHAT, CDR2 FQNNGV. CDR3 sequence: CASSLDGPSYEQYF. The CDR3 DNA reads TGTGCCAGCAGCTTAGATGGTCCCTCCTACGAGCAGTACTTC.

J is TRBJ2-2 and V is TRBV29-1, with 9 bases fitting TRBD1. The germline V gene has CDR1 SQVTM and CDR2 ANQGSEA. The CDR3 is made up of 16 amino acids. V shed 6 bases and J 0 bases; nucleotides not matched to a gene: 8. The CDR3 protein is CSVVPGQGPNTGELFF. The CDR3, as DNA: TGCAGCGTCGTCCCGGGACAGGGACCGAACACCGGGGAGCTGTTTTTT.

CDR3 protein: CASSEALLWGTGTDTQYF. The DNA of the CDR3 is TGTGCCAGCAGTGAAGCGCTTCTTTGGGGGACTGGCACAGATACGCAGTATTTT. The gene calls are TRBV6-1 and TRBJ2-3; possibly TRBD2 for D (6 bases). V was trimmed by 0 bases and J by 1 base, leaving 17 bases between them. The CDR3 sequence is 18 residues long. Looked up from germline, CDR1 is MNHNS and CDR2 is SASEGT.

The chain is built from TRBV2 and TRBJ2-1; 12 bases are shared with TRBD1. Germline lookup yields CDR1 SNHLY and CDR2 FYNNEI. The CDR3 loop spans 16 amino acids. Trimming cost V 7 bases and J 4 bases; bases outside gene matches: 8. CDR3 protein: CASIGPGQGAYNEQFF. The CDR3, as DNA: TGTGCCAGCATCGGACCGGGACAGGGGGCATACAATGAGCAGTTCTTC. Based on the CDR3 plus reference TRBV2 and TRBJ2-1, the full variable domain is EPEVTQTPSHQVTQMGQEVILRCVPISNHLYFYWYRQILGQKVEFLVSFYNNEISEKSEIFDDQFSVERPDGSNFTLKIRSTKLEDSAMYFCASIGPGQGAYNEQFFGPGTRLTVL.

This chain uses TRBV6-5 with TRBJ1-2, with 8 bases that match TRBD1. Germline CDR1 MNHEY, CDR2 SVGAGI. This CDR3 comprises 13 residues. Trimming took 6 bases from V and 4 from J; bases not matched to a gene: 4. This CDR3 is CASSRTGPYGYTF. In nucleotides, the CDR3 is TGTGCCAGCAGCCGGACAGGGCCCTATGGCTACACCTTC.

The sample holds one count of this clone. The gene calls are TRBV6-5 and TRBJ2-2; 8 bases are shared with TRBD1. Trimming took 2 bases from V and 6 from J; bases not matched to a gene: 2. CDR1 MNHEY and CDR2 SVGAGI come from the germline V gene. The CDR3 runs to 14 residues. This CDR3 reads CASSYLRGPGELFF. DNA for the CDR3: TGTGCCAGCAGTTACCTCAGGGGGCCCGGGGAGCTGTTTTTT.

CDR3 protein: CASSPPNLERETQYF. CDR3 coding DNA: TGTGCCAGCTCACCACCTAACCTAGAAAGAGAGACCCAGTACTTC. The chain combines TRBV18 with TRBJ2-5; D is unresolved. Germline loops: CDR1 KGHSH, CDR2 LQKENI. CDR3 length equals 15 residues. The V end lost 0 bases, the J end lost 4 bases, and 12 bases lay between the germline ends.

The chain couples TRBV19 to TRBJ2-3; no definite D call. Germline loops: CDR1 LNHDA, CDR2 SQIVND (reference sequence). The CDR3 covers 12 residues. V lost 1 base, J lost 5 bases, and 4 bases lay in between. In nucleotides, the CDR3 is TGTGCCAGTAGTATAGGGGGAGATACGCAGTATTTT. Translated: CASSIGGDTQYF. Complete variable domain (other parts from reference TRBV19 and TRBJ2-3): DGGITQSPKYLFRKEGQNVTLSCEQNLNHDAMYWYRQDPGQGLRLIYYSQIVNDFQKGDIAEGYSVSREKKESFPLTVTSAQKNPTAFYLCASSIGGDTQYFGPGTRLTVL.

The chain joins TRBV11-2 to TRBJ1-2; D unresolved. The CDR3 contains 13 residues. The V end was cut by 0 bases, the J end by 8 bases, with 10 bases between. Germline CDR1 is SGHAT and CDR2 is FQNNGV. CDR3 nucleotide sequence: TGTGCCAGCAGCTTAGATCTCGACCGAGGCTACACCTTC. Residues: CASSLDLDRGYTF.

The rearrangement uses TRBV30 and TRBJ1-2, with 8 bases identical to TRBD1. The CDR3 spans 14 residues. From germline, CDR1 is GTSNPN and CDR2 SVGIG (reference sequence). The ends lost 2 bases at V and 7 bases at J; junction bases unmatched: 9. The DNA for the CDR3 is TGTGCCTGGAGTCCAAGGACAGGGTCTACTGGCTACACCTTC. This codes for CAWSPRTGSTGYTF.

V gene TRBV5-6 combines with J gene TRBJ2-7, with a weak D call TRBD1 (6 bases). The V end was cut by 4 bases, the J end by 6 bases, with 14 bases between. From germline, CDR1 is SGHDT and CDR2 YYEEEE. CDR3 length equals 13 residues. CDR3 protein: CASSILTGIEQYF. The CDR3, as DNA: TGTGCCAGCAGCATATTAACAGGGATCGAGCAGTACTTC.

V is TRBV3-1 (or the pseudogene TRBV3-2) and J is TRBJ1-1; D is perhaps TRBD1 (6 bases). From germline, CDR1 is LGHDT and CDR2 YNNKEL (reference sequence). The CDR3 is 16 residues long. The V end was cut by 4 bases, the J end by 4 bases, with 19 bases between. CDR3 sequence: CASSPSSWGATTEAFF. The DNA for the CDR3 is TGTGCCAGCAGCCCAAGCAGTTGGGGGGCGACCACTGAAGCTTTCTTT.

The CDR3 sequence: CASSQGLAGWGGTQYF. The CDR3 DNA is TGTGCCAGCAGCCAGGGCCTAGCGGGTTGGGGGGGGACCCAGTACTTC. The chain uses TRBV2 and TRBJ2-5; 8 bases are shared with TRBD2. V lost 6 bases, J lost 7 bases, and 16 bases stayed unmatched. This CDR3 contains 16 residues. Germline CDR1 SNHLY, CDR2 FYNNEI.

This clone was counted once. The J gene is TRBJ2-7, the V gene TRBV5-1; 11 positions match TRBD2. The V gene's germline CDR1 is SGHRS and CDR2 YFSETQ. The CDR3 has 16 amino acids. Trimming cost V 0 bases and J 7 bases; bases outside gene matches: 9. CDR3 DNA sequence: TGCGCCAGCAGCTTGGGGGATGGGCGGACTAGCGGGGAGCAGTACTTC. Translated: CASSLGDGRTSGEQYF.

In this sample, this clone turned up once. The rearrangement links TRBV7-8 to TRBJ2-2; weak D call: TRBD2 (7 bases). Germline V gives CDR1 SGHVS, CDR2 FQNEAQ. The CDR3 has 16 amino acids. V shed 5 bases and J shed 3 bases, with 16 bases lying between them. CDR3: CASSQGIAGYTGELFF. The DNA for the CDR3 is TGTGCCAGCAGCCAGGGGATAGCGGGTTACACCGGGGAGCTGTTTTTT.

This chain uses TRBV6-5 with TRBJ1-2, with D tentatively TRBD1 (5 bases). The CDR3 runs to 12 residues. V gave up 10 bases and J gave up 3 bases, with 12 bases separating them. Germline assignment: CDR1 MNHEY and CDR2 SVGAGI. CDR3 DNA sequence: TGTGCCACCGGGGACTCTTACTATGGCTACACCTTC. As protein: CATGDSYYGYTF.